This T cell receptor beta chain was sequenced for a study of blood T cell repertoires in COVID-19. Here immunoSEQ multiplex PCR was the method, and the copy in TCRdb shows in-frame clones only, minus some. The sample holds roughly 200,000 clones, 84% seen once. V lost 5 bases to trimming and J lost 1 base; unmatched junction nucleotides: 7. The germline V gene encodes CDR1 GTSNPN and CDR2 SVGIG (reference sequence). The CDR3 is 14 amino acids. This clone was seen a few times. The specimen sequenced was PBMCs or T cells enriched from blood (not recorded which). This sequence was found in a woman between 25 and 40 years old who had been exposed to COVID-19. The chain combines TRBV30 with TRBJ2-7, with TRBD1 matching 8 bases. CDR3 protein: CAWDTGGRSYEQYF. CDR3 DNA: TGTGCCTGGGATACAGGGGGTAGGTCCTACGAGCAGTACTTC.